These 20 T cell receptor beta chains came from one sample sequenced in a study of T cell clonality in common variable immunodeficiency. What these receptors recognize is not known. Produced via immunoSEQ multiplex PCR; TCRdb's table is partial and in-frame only. The profile covers over 13,000 clones, none occurring a single time. General study results and limits: Fewer deletions and N-nucleotide insertions were reportedly seen in common variable immunodeficiency TCR beta sequences.

Sample: peripheral blood mononuclear cells. The receptors were gathered from a human donor with common variable immunodeficiency.

Regarding this clone: At one of its ends the junction is not consistent with the germline gene, which may arise from a read error. The missing CDR3 end, 3 residues past where the read stops, is filled in from the germline J gene. This chain uses TRBV7-7 with TRBJ2-3, with TRBD2 matching 7 bases. The CDR3 spans 15 residues. CDR1 is SSHAT and CDR2 is FNYEAQ in the germline V gene (reference sequence). CDR3 loop: CASSKSGTRTDTQYF. The CDR3 DNA, read in part, is TGTGCTAGCAGCAAAAGCGGGACCCGCACAGATACG.

In its sample, this clone was seen a few times. The read ends 3 residues shy of where the CDR3 ends; the end is completed using the germline J gene. The V gene is TRBV5-1, the J gene TRBJ2-5; 10 bases line up with TRBD2. The germline gives CDR1 SGHRS, CDR2 YFSETQ. The CDR3 spans 14 residues. V shed 5 bases, J shed 1 base, and the junction held 2 bases outside the gene matches. The sequenced CDR3 bases are TGCGCCAGCAGTCTAGCGGGGGCCCAAGAGACC. Translating gives CASSLAGAQET. The CDR3 as a whole reads CASSLAGAQETQYF.

This clone occurred a few times. The observed sequence ends 3 residues before the CDR3 terminus, with the missing tail filled in from the germline J gene. The chain has TRBV18 and TRBJ2-7; no clear D. The CDR3 has 13 amino acids. The germline gives CDR1 KGHSH, CDR2 LQKENI. V gave up 0 bases and J gave up 5 bases, with 8 bases separating them. The CDR3 sequence is CASSPPGLDEQYF. The part of the CDR3 DNA that was read is TGTGCCAGCTCACCACCAGGGTTAGACGAG.

This clone was seen more than once but under ten times. The read gets to within 3 residues of the CDR3 end, and the germline J gene fills in the rest. The J gene is TRBJ2-1, the V gene TRBV18; 9 nucleotides line up with TRBD1. Looked up from germline, CDR1 is KGHSH and CDR2 is LQKENI. CDR3 length: 16 residues. Losses at the gene ends were 3 bases for V and 5 bases for J; bases not matched to a gene: 8. Partial CDR3 DNA: TGTGCCAGCTCACCCCGGACAGGGGACAATAACAATGAG. Translation gives CASSPRTGDNNNE. The full-length CDR3 reads as CASSPRTGDNNNEQFF. Filled out from reference TRBV18 and TRBJ2-1, the complete variable domain reads NAGVMQNPRHLVRRRGQEARLRCSPMKGHSHVYWYRQLPEEGLKFMVYLQKENIIDESGMPKERFSAEFPKEGPSILRIQQVVRGDSAAYFCASSPRTGDNNNEQFFGPGTRLTVL.

Notes on this clone: The observed sequence ends 3 residues before the CDR3 terminus, with the missing tail filled in from the germline J gene. The chain combines TRBV11-2 with TRBJ1-1, with 9 bases that match TRBD1. Per germline, CDR1 SGHAT and CDR2 FQNNGV. The CDR3 is 14 amino acids. V trimming: 5 bases; J trimming: 1 base; junction bases outside the gene matches: 2. CDR3 DNA (partial): TGTGCCAGCAGCCCACAGGGGGCGAACACTGAA. It codes for CASSPQGANTE. The full CDR3 protein reads CASSPQGANTEAFF.

The CDR3 bases that were read are TGCGCCAGCAGCTTCATTTACGGGGGGAATGAG. The encoded protein is CASSFIYGGNE. The CDR3 in its entirety is CASSFIYGGNEQFF. V usage is TRBV5-1 and J usage is TRBJ2-1; TRBD2 matches 7 bases. The read finishes 3 residues shy of the CDR3 end, and the germline J gene is used to complete it. V lost 2 bases to trimming and J lost 7 bases; unmatched junction nucleotides: 6. Germline loops: CDR1 SGHRS, CDR2 YFSETQ. The CDR3 is 14 amino acids. Looking up the rest from reference TRBV5-1 and TRBJ2-1 gives the full variable domain: KAGVTQTPRYLIKTRGQQVTLSCSPISGHRSVSWYQQTPGQGLQFLFEYFSETQRNKGNFPGRFSGRQFSNSRSEMNVSTLELGDSALYLCASSFIYGGNEQFFGPGTRLTVL.

There are a few counts of this clone. Read data end 3 residues before the CDR3 end; the end is taken from the germline J gene. The chain joins TRBV7-9 to TRBJ1-1; maybe TRBD1 (5 bases). The germline V gene encodes CDR1 SEHNR and CDR2 FQNEAQ (reference sequence). The CDR3 covers 11 residues. CDR3 region: CASSLEGEAFF. The CDR3 DNA, read in part, is TGTGCCAGCAGCTTAGAGGGGGAA.

Remarks on this clone: The read stops 3 residues short of the end of the CDR3; the missing end is completed from the germline J gene. V and J are TRBV19 and TRBJ2-1; D might be TRBD1 (6 bases). CDR3 length: 14 residues. CDR1 and CDR2 (germline): LNHDA, SQIVND (reference sequence). The V end lost 7 bases, the J end lost 0 bases, and 10 bases lay between the germline ends. CDR3 bases read: TGTGCCAGTAAAGACAGGAGCTCCTACAATGAG. Translated: CASKDRSSYNE. The full-length CDR3 reads as CASKDRSSYNEQFF.

This clone has a handful of counts. The read falls 3 residues short of the CDR3 end, and the missing part is taken from the germline J gene. V usage is TRBV7-9 and J usage is TRBJ2-5, with 9 bases identical to TRBD1. The CDR3 consists of 14 residues. The V gene's germline CDR1 is SEHNR and CDR2 FQNEAQ (reference sequence). With V trimmed by 0 bases and J by 5 bases, 1 base remained unmatched. CDR3 DNA, as far as it was read: TGTGCCAGCAGCTTAGCCGGACAGGGGGAGACC. The encoded protein is CASSLAGQGET. The entire CDR3 reads CASSLAGQGETQYF.

To note about this clone: The observed sequence ends 3 residues before the CDR3 terminus, with the missing tail filled in from the germline J gene. The gene calls are TRBV19 and TRBJ1-5, with TRBD1 matching 9 bases. Unmatched junction bases numbered 2, after V lost 1 base and J lost 1 base. CDR3 length: 16 residues. Germline V gives CDR1 LNHDA, CDR2 SQIVND (reference sequence). The CDR3 protein is CASSIAGTGSNQPQHF. Partial CDR3 DNA: TGTGCCAGTAGTATAGCGGGGACAGGGAGCAATCAGCCC.

This clone is medium-sized in the sample. The DNA ends 3 residues before the CDR3 does, and the rest of the CDR3 is filled in from the germline J gene. The rearrangement links TRBV19 to TRBJ2-2; 11 bases are a match to TRBD1. Germline values: CDR1 LNHDA, CDR2 SQIVND (reference sequence). The CDR3 is 15 amino acids. The trim removed 3 bases at V and 7 bases at J, leaving 4 bases unmatched. The CDR3: CASSMGQGGVGELFF. The sequenced CDR3 bases are TGTGCCAGTAGTATGGGACAGGGGGGAGTCGGGGAG.

As to this clone: Sequencing ends 3 residues short of the CDR3 end; the germline J gene provides the rest. The V gene is TRBV19, the J gene TRBJ1-5; D is perhaps TRBD1 (5 bases). The CDR3 loop spans 15 amino acids. V gave up 6 bases and J gave up 0 bases, with 12 bases separating them. The germline V gene encodes CDR1 LNHDA and CDR2 SQIVND (reference sequence). Incomplete CDR3 DNA: TGTGCCAGTAGAACCCAGGGATATAGCAATCAGCCC. Amino acid sequence: CASRTQGYSNQP. The CDR3 reads in full as CASRTQGYSNQPQHF.

On this clone: The read falls 3 residues short of the CDR3 end, and the missing part is taken from the germline J gene. This rearrangement joins TRBV7-9 to TRBJ2-7; perhaps TRBD1 as D (6 bases). Germline CDR1 and CDR2: SEHNR and FQNEAQ (reference sequence). The CDR3 is 15 residues long. V dropped 4 bases and J dropped 3 bases, with 16 bases sitting between them. The CDR3 sequence: CASSSRTDPYYEQYF. The DNA read from the CDR3 is TGTGCCAGCAGCTCCAGGACAGACCCCTACTACGAG.

This clone has a handful of counts. The sequence runs out 3 residues before the end of the CDR3; the remainder is reconstructed from the germline J gene. The genes are TRBV6-2 or TRBV6-3 and TRBJ1-5; the D is unclear. CDR1 and CDR2 from the germline V gene are MNHEY and SVGEGT. This CDR3 is 15 amino acids long. V was clipped by 5 bases and J by 1 base, with 12 bases between them. CDR3 bases read: TGTGCCAGCAGTCCCCAGGCCGTCAGCAATCAGCCC. Residues: CASSPQAVSNQP. Given in full, the CDR3 is CASSPQAVSNQPQHF.

This clone was counted a few times. The read halts 3 residues ahead of the CDR3 end, with the missing end drawn from the germline J gene. The chain couples TRBV18 to TRBJ1-1, with 12 bases that match TRBD1. V shed 6 bases, J shed 4 bases, and the junction held 6 bases outside the gene matches. Germline lookup yields CDR1 KGHSH and CDR2 LQKENI. The CDR3 contains 15 residues. The part of the CDR3 DNA that was read is TGTGCCAGCTCCCTCGGGACAGGGGGCTCCACTGAA. This translates into CASSLGTGGSTE. The whole CDR3 region reads CASSLGTGGSTEAFF.

Comments on this clone: Read data end 3 residues before the CDR3 end; the end is taken from the germline J gene. The V call is TRBV2, the J call TRBJ1-1; D unresolved. Trimming left V 4 bases short and J 2 bases short, with 8 bases between. This CDR3 comprises 13 residues. Per germline, CDR1 SNHLY and CDR2 FYNNEI. The CDR3 DNA, read in part, is TGTGCCAGCAGTGTGTGGCAAAACACTGAA. It yields the protein CASSVWQNTE. The complete CDR3 reads CASSVWQNTEAFF.

This clone was found a few times. The covered CDR3 bases are TGTGCCAGCAGCACCGATGTTTTACAGGGGGGCGAG. Translating gives CASSTDVLQGGE. The whole CDR3 reads CASSTDVLQGGEQYF. The V gene is TRBV7-9, the J gene TRBJ2-7, with 8 bases that match TRBD1. The CDR3 goes on 3 residues after the read ends, and that part is filled in from the germline J gene. With V trimmed by 5 bases and J by 6 bases, 12 bases remained unmatched. This CDR3 contains 15 residues. Per the germline V gene, CDR1 is SEHNR and CDR2 is FQNEAQ (reference sequence).

In regard to this clone: The read finishes 3 residues shy of the CDR3 end, and the germline J gene is used to complete it. The rearrangement joins TRBV19 to TRBJ1-1, with a tentative D call TRBD1 (6 bases). Per the germline V gene, CDR1 is LNHDA and CDR2 is SQIVND (reference sequence). The CDR3 runs 15 residues. Trimming shortened V by 6 bases and J by 0 bases, and 14 bases separated the two germline ends. CDR3 protein: CASRTSGTMNTEAFF. The sequenced CDR3 bases are TGTGCCAGTAGGACATCCGGGACAATGAACACTGAA. The full variable domain, completed using reference TRBV19 and TRBJ1-1, is DGGITQSPKYLFRKEGQNVTLSCEQNLNHDAMYWYRQDPGQGLRLIYYSQIVNDFQKGDIAEGYSVSREKKESFPLTVTSAQKNPTAFYLCASRTSGTMNTEAFFGQGTRLTVV.

This clone was counted only a few times. From the germline J gene comes the end of the CDR3, since the read stops 3 residues before it. J is TRBJ1-1 and V is TRBV23-1; D is perhaps TRBD1 (6 bases). TRBV23-1 is sorted into the ORF group, with uncertain function. There are 14 residues in the CDR3. Trimming stripped 2 bases from V and 1 base from J, with 8 bases between. Incomplete CDR3 DNA: TGCGCCAGCAGTCAAGAACAGGGGAACACTGAA. The encoded protein is CASSQEQGNTE. The whole CDR3 sequence reads CASSQEQGNTEAFF.

The table lists this clone with a few counts. The observed sequence ends 3 residues before the CDR3 terminus, with the missing tail filled in from the germline J gene. V is TRBV18 and J is TRBJ1-2, with 9 bases aligning to TRBD1. Germline V CDR1 and CDR2: KGHSH, LQKENI. V lost 2 bases to trimming and J lost 6 bases; unmatched junction nucleotides: 10. This CDR3 region has 16 residues. CDR3 bases read: TGTGCCAGCTCACCAACCGGGACAGGGCCATGGGATGGC. Translation gives CASSPTGTGPWDG. The entire CDR3 sequence reads CASSPTGTGPWDGYTF. Full variable domain (remainder filled in from reference TRBV18 and TRBJ1-2): NAGVMQNPRHLVRRRGQEARLRCSPMKGHSHVYWYRQLPEEGLKFMVYLQKENIIDESGMPKERFSAEFPKEGPSILRIQQVVRGDSAAYFCASSPTGTGPWDGYTFGSGTRLTVV.